The text below deals with one T cell receptor (beta chain). V shed 5 bases and J 0 bases; nucleotides not matched to a gene: 7. The CDR3 length is 16 residues. Germline-derived CDR1 and CDR2 are SGHVS and FNYEAQ. This specimen belongs to a study of control samples from healthy donors and cancer patients. Only in-frame clones appear in the TCRdb table, and some are missing; sequencing was by immunoSEQ multiplex PCR. The repertoire holds 350,000 to 450,000 clones, with 80% to 95% as singletons. The sample was PBMCs. V and J are TRBV7-6 and TRBJ1-1; 9 bases align to TRBD1. The receptor was isolated from a man in his forties with head and neck cancer. CDR3 nucleotide sequence: TGTGCCAGCAGCCCAACCGGGACAGGGATGAACACTGAAGCTTTCTTT. Its protein is CASSPTGTGMNTEAFF.